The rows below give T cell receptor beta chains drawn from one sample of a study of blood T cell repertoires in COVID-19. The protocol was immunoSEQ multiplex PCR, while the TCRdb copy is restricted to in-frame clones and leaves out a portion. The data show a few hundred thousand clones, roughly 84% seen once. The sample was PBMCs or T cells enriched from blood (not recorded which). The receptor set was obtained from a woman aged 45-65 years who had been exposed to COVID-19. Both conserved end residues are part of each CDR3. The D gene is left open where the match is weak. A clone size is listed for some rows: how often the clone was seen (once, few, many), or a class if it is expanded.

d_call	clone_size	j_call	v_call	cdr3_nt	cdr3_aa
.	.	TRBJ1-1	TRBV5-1	TGCGCCAGCAGCTTTACCAGGGGCGTCACTGAAGCTTTCTTT	CASSFTRGVTEAFF
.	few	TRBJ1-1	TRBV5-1	TGCGCCAGCCGCGTCAGCGCCAGGAACACTGAAGCTTTCTTT	CASRVSARNTEAFF
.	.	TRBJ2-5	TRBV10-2	TGCGCCAGCAGTGAGTCCGGACACAGACAAGAGACCCAGTACTTC	CASSESGHRQETQYF
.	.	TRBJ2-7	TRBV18	TGTGCCAGCTCACCACTGAGGGCAGGGGTCGAGCAGTACTTC	CASSPLRAGVEQYF
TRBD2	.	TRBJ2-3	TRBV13	TGTGCCAGCAGCTTAGGTACTAGCGGGGGTCATACGCAGTATTTT	CASSLGTSGGHTQYF
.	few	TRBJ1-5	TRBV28	TGTGCCAGCAGCCCTATCCTAAATCAGCCCCAGCATTTT	CASSPILNQPQHF
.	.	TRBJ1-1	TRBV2	TGTGCCAGCAGTGTGTCGCCGGGATCCAACACTGAAGCTTTCTTT	CASSVSPGSNTEAFF
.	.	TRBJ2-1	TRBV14	TGTGCCAGCAGCCAAGATCCCCAGCGGCTAGCGAAAGTCGGGAATGAGCAGTTCTTC	CASSQDPQRLAKVGNEQFF
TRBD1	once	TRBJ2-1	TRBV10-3	TGTGCCATCAGTGAGGGGACAGGGGTATACAATGAGCAGTTCTTC	CAISEGTGVYNEQFF
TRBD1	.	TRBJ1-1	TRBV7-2	TGTGCCAGCAGCTTTAGGGGGACAGTGAACACTGAAGCTTTCTTT	CASSFRGTVNTEAFF
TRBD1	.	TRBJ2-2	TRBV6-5	TGTGCCAGCAGACAGACAGGGGGCCGAGCCGGGGAGCTGTTTTTT	CASRQTGGRAGELFF
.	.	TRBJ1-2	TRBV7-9	TGTGCCAGCAGCTTAGGCGGAAACTATGGCTACACCTTC	CASSLGGNYGYTF
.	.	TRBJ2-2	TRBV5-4	TGTGCCAGCAGCTTGCGGGGGTCCTTGGGGGAGCTGTTTTTT	CASSLRGSLGELFF
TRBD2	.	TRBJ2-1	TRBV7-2	TGTGCCAGCAGCGGTCAAGCTAGCGGGGGCTTTTGGGGTGAGCAGTTCTTC	CASSGQASGGFWGEQFF
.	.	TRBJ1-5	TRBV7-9	TGTGCCAGCAGCCGCGGAGGGCCCCAGCATTTT	CASSRGGPQHF
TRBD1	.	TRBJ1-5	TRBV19	TGTGCCAGTAGTTACGGGACAGGGAACAGCAATCAGCCCCAGCATTTT	CASSYGTGNSNQPQHF
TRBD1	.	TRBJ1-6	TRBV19	TGTGCCAGTAGTCAGGACAGGGATTCACCCCTCCACTTT	CASSQDRDSPLHF
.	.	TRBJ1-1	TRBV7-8	TGTGCCAGCAGCTCGAGACCAGGACAGAACGCTGAAGCTTTCTTT	CASSSRPGQNAEAFF
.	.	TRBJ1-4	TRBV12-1	TGTGCCAGCAGCCCAGGGACAGGAGAACCTGAAAAACTGTTTTTT	CASSPGTGEPEKLFF
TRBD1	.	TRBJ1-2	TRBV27	TGTGCCAGCAGACCACAGGGGCTCCCTAACTATGGCTACACCTTC	CASRPQGLPNYGYTF
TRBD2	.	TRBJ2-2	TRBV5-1	TGCGCCAGCAGCTTACTAGCGGGGGATGGCACCGGGGAGCTGTTTTTT	CASSLLAGDGTGELFF
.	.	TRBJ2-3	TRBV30	TGTGCCTGGGCCAGGGAGGTAGCAGATACGCAGTATTTT	CAWAREVADTQYF
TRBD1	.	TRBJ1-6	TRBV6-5	TGTGCCAGCAGCGTGGGACAGGGAATCGGCTCACCCCTCCACTTT	CASSVGQGIGSPLHF
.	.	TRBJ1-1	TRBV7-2	TGTGCCAGCAGCTTAAACAGGGCCACTGAAGCTTTCTTT	CASSLNRATEAFF
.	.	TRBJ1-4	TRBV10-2	TGCGCCAGCAGACGTTCCGGAACTAATGAAAAACTGTTTTTT	CASRRSGTNEKLFF
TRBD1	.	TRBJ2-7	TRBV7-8	TGTGCCAGCAGCTTAGCGCCGGGACAGGGAGAGGAGCAGTACTTC	CASSLAPGQGEEQYF
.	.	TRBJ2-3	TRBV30	TGTGCCTGGAGTGGTTCTTACAGACGGGGAGATACGCAGTATTTT	CAWSGSYRRGDTQYF